This T cell receptor (beta chain) was identified during a study of Graves' ophthalmopathy and Graves' hyperthyroidism. Study details: Upon initial diagnosis and before any treatment, peripheral blood was collected.

Stable hyperthyroid donors showed no ophthalmopathy during 18 months follow-up. Only newly diagnosed hyperthyroidism patients aged 18 to 65, with under 2 months' duration, were enrolled. The sample holds many counts of this clonotype. Its antigen is unknown. General study points: Sensitivity reached more than 70% and specificity 72.22% when the model predicted ophthalmopathy progression.

RNA served as the template for amplifying TCR beta CDR3 regions. Following a first-round RT-PCR that used HTBI primers, a second-round multiplex PCR was carried out. MiXCR, run by TCRdb on the multiplex PCR reads, gives a single entry per CDR3 protein. The table records a few hundred thousand distinct CDR3 sequences, about 18% of them present only once. Sample: peripheral blood. The sequence derives from an adult woman with stable Graves' hyperthyroidism.

The CDR3 here is CSASRDPNTGELFF. CDR3 nucleotide sequence: TGCAGTGCTAGCCGGGACCCTAACACCGGGGAGCTGTTTTTT. The genes are TRBV20-1 and TRBJ2-2, with D perhaps matching TRBD1 or TRBD2 (5 bases each). The CDR3 runs to 14 residues. V lost 3 bases to trimming and J lost 2 bases, with 10 bases between them. Germline lookup yields CDR1 DFQATT and CDR2 SNEGSKA (reference sequence).